Each of the 6 T cell receptor beta chains below was sequenced from the same sample in a study of T cells after yellow fever vaccination. TCRdb ran MiXCR on the 5' RACE reads and lists one entry per CDR3 protein. The sample lists 500,000 to 650,000 distinct CDR3 sequences, about 13% occurring once. This specimen consisted of PBMCs, obtained on the day of the yellow fever booster vaccination. The receptors originated from a man younger than 40 who received the YFV17D yellow fever vaccine.

The genes are TRBV9 and TRBJ2-2; 14 bases map to TRBD2. J lost 6 bases, V lost 3 bases, and 7 bases had no gene match. This CDR3 contains 17 residues. Germline CDR1 SGDLS, CDR2 YYNGEE. In DNA, the CDR3 is TGTGCCAGCAGCGAGGGGACTAGCGGGAGACGCGCCGGGGAGCTGTTTTTT. This codes for CASSEGTSGRRAGELFF.

The J gene is TRBJ1-2, the V gene TRBV6-1, with 8 bases matching TRBD1. V gave up 1 base and J gave up 2 bases; unmatched junction bases: 0. Germline CDR1 is MNHNS and CDR2 is SASEGT. The CDR3 length is 14 residues. CDR3 protein: CASSEGTGNYGYTF. CDR3 DNA: TGTGCCAGCAGTGAAGGGACAGGGAACTATGGCTACACCTTC.

This clonotype was seen only a few times. The chain is built from TRBV6-5 and TRBJ2-1, with D perhaps TRBD1 or TRBD2 (5 bases each). The CDR3 is 15 amino acids. The V gene's germline CDR1 is MNHEY and CDR2 SVGAGI. Trimming cost V 4 bases and J 5 bases, with 15 bases left between them. The CDR3, as DNA: TGTGCCAGCAGTTTACTCCGGGACGCAAACAATGAGCAGTTCTTC. Amino acid sequence: CASSLLRDANNEQFF.

This rearrangement joins TRBV29-1 to TRBJ2-3; D is unclear. The CDR3 runs to 11 residues. The V and J ends lost 6 bases and 5 bases respectively, with 9 bases between them. In germline, CDR1 is SQVTM, CDR2 ANQGSEA. The chain's CDR3 is CSVQWEDTQYF. DNA for the CDR3: TGCAGCGTCCAATGGGAAGATACGCAGTATTTT.

In this sample, this clonotype turned up a few times. The chain links TRBV7-2 to TRBJ2-7; perhaps TRBD2 as D (6 bases). The CDR3 spans 14 residues. The V gene lost 1 base and the J gene lost 2 bases, with 9 bases spanning the gap. Looked up from germline, CDR1 is SGHTA and CDR2 is FQGNSA. The CDR3 spells CASSLVAGPYEQYF. The CDR3 DNA reads as TGTGCCAGCAGCTTAGTGGCGGGACCCTACGAGCAGTACTTC.

In its sample, this clonotype was seen a few times. This chain connects TRBV18 to TRBJ2-5, with a weak D call TRBD2 (6 bases). V lost 2 bases and J 4 bases, leaving 8 bases between the germline ends. The CDR3 has 13 amino acids. Germline V lookup: CDR1 KGHSH, CDR2 LQKENI. This CDR3 reads CASSPRLGETQYF. In nucleotides, the CDR3 is TGTGCCAGCTCACCAAGACTAGGAGAGACCCAGTACTTC. The whole variable domain, remainder taken from reference TRBV18 and TRBJ2-5, is NAGVMQNPRHLVRRRGQEARLRCSPMKGHSHVYWYRQLPEEGLKFMVYLQKENIIDESGMPKERFSAEFPKEGPSILRIQQVVRGDSAAYFCASSPRLGETQYFGPGTRLLVL.